A selection of T cell receptor beta chains follows, all from one sample in a study of T cells in Graves' hyperthyroidism and ophthalmopathy. Each CDR3 protein is one row after TCRdb ran MiXCR on the multiplex PCR reads. Here the sample spans about 640,000 distinct CDR3 sequences, about 20% being singletons. Sequencing input: blood. The receptors derive from a man aged 30 to 45 with Graves' ophthalmopathy. CDR3s include the opening cysteine and the closing phenylalanine or tryptophan. The D gene is left open where the match is weak. Expanded clones get a size class; other rows say once, few or many, or leave the size out.

TRBJ2-7	TRBD2	TRBV4-1	NA	CASSQGGGTSGYEQYF	TGCGCCAGCAGCCAAGGAGGGGGGACTAGCGGGTACGAGCAGTACTTC
TRBJ2-7	NA	TRBV20-1	NA	CSARGGRTYYEQYF	TGCAGTGCTAGAGGAGGGAGGACCTACTACGAGCAGTACTTC
TRBJ2-7	NA	TRBV11-2	many	CASSLPRLSVDEQYF	TGTGCCAGCAGCCTGCCCCGCTTGTCCGTCGACGAGCAGTACTTC
TRBJ2-1	NA	TRBV13	many	CASSSRGILEEQFF	TGTGCCAGCAGTTCCCGGGGCATCCTGGAAGAGCAGTTCTTC
TRBJ1-1	NA	TRBV11-2	many	CASSLVGQINEAFF	TGTGCCAGCAGCTTAGTCGGACAAATTAATGAAGCTTTCTTT
TRBJ1-1	TRBD1	TRBV7-8	many	CASSGGTGLNTEAFF	TGTGCCAGCAGCGGGGGGACAGGGCTGAACACTGAAGCTTTCTTT
TRBJ1-6	NA	TRBV28	many	CASSLGGGNSPLHF	TGTGCCAGCAGTTTGGGAGGGGGGAATTCACCCCTCCACTTT
TRBJ2-3	NA	TRBV7-8	few	CASSLFGLATDTQYF	TGTGCCAGCAGCTTATTCGGACTCGCGACAGATACGCAGTATTTT
TRBJ1-5	NA	TRBV20-1	NA	CSAPVTGLYSNQPQHF	TGCAGTGCCCCTGTGACCGGACTGTATAGCAATCAGCCCCAGCATTTT
TRBJ2-7	TRBD2	TRBV18	many	CASSPRREGPYEQYF	TGTGCCAGCTCACCACGGCGGGAGGGCCCCTACGAGCAGTACTTC
TRBJ2-2	TRBD1	TRBV13	NA	CASTMTGRWAGELFF	TGTGCCAGCACGATGACAGGGCGCTGGGCCGGGGAGCTGTTTTTT
TRBJ2-1	NA	TRBV7-3	NA	CASSLSPGLSIHEQFF	TGTGCCAGCAGCTTAAGCCCCGGACTATCAATCCATGAGCAGTTCTTC
TRBJ2-3	TRBD2	TRBV12-3/TRBV12-4	NA	CASILTSGATDTQYF	TGTGCCAGCATCCTGACTAGCGGAGCCACAGATACGCAGTATTTT
TRBJ2-7	TRBD2	TRBV11-3	NA	CASSSREARSYEQYF	TGTGCCAGCAGCTCGCGGGAGGCTCGCTCCTACGAGCAGTACTTC
TRBJ2-2	NA	TRBV28	NA	CASISSNTGELFF	TGTGCCAGCATTTCTTCGAACACCGGGGAGCTGTTTTTT
TRBJ1-2	NA	TRBV12-3/TRBV12-4	NA	CASSQPTSNRVYGYTF	TGCGCCAGCAGCCAACCTACTTCCAACAGGGTCTATGGCTACACCTTC
TRBJ2-1	TRBD2	TRBV29-1	NA	CSEGLAGGASFF	TGCAGCGAGGGACTAGCGGGAGGGGCCTCGTTCTTC
TRBJ1-4	NA	TRBV4-2	NA	CASSQAGAHEKLFF	TGTGCCAGCAGCCAAGCGGGGGCGCATGAAAAACTGTTTTTT
TRBJ2-1	TRBD2	TRBV30	NA	CAWSGLAGLYNEQFF	TGTGCCTGGAGTGGACTAGCGGGACTCTACAATGAGCAGTTCTTC
TRBJ1-1	TRBD1	TRBV6-2/TRBV6-3	once	CASSTEGAATEAFF	TGTGCCAGCAGTACAGAGGGGGCGGCCACTGAAGCTTTCTTT
TRBJ2-2	TRBD2	TRBV4-1	NA	CASSQVFPSGRPGTGELFF	TGCGCCAGCAGCCAAGTCTTCCCTAGCGGGAGGCCCGGCACCGGGGAGCTGTTTTTT
TRBJ1-2	NA	TRBV14	many	CASSQGTITNYGYTF	TGTGCCAGCAGCCAAGGGACGATTACTAACTATGGCTACACCTTC